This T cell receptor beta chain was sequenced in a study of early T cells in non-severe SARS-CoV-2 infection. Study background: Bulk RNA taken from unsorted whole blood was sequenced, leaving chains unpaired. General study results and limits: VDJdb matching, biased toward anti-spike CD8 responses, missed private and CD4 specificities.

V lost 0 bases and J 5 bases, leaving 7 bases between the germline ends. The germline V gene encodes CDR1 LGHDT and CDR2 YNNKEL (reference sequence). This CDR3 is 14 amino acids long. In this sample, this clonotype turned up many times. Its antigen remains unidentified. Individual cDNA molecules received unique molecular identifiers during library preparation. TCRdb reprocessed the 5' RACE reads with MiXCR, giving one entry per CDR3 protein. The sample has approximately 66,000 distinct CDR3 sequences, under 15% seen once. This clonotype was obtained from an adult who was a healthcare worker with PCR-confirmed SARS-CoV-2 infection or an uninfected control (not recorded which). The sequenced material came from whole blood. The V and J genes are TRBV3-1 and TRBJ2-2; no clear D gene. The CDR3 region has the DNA TGTGCCAGCAGCCAAGATCTGGTTACCGGGGAGCTGTTTTTT. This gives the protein CASSQDLVTGELFF.